This TCR beta chain derives from a study of human T cells and chemical hapten exposure. Study-level information: Across samples, TCR yields varied, mostly owing to small differences in pooled library volumes.

Time point described: pre-sensitization, week 0. The treatment: therapeutic diphenylcyclopropenone sensitization with weekly scalp DPC. The authors' total RNA extraction used unfractionated whole blood. Ahead of applying each patch test, blood was sampled. The study drew its donors from alopecia patients who were 18 to 70 years old and suitable for DPC. As for this clonotype: Antigen unknown.

Study observations and caveats: Expanded TCR counts at PT1 were positively correlated with the patch test score.

TCRdb analysed the RACE reads with MiXCR anew, one entry per CDR3 protein. The profile shows over 50,000 distinct CDR3 sequences, 9.5% to 10% of them singletons. J was trimmed by 5 bases and V by 3 bases; bases with no gene match: 0. The CDR3 is made up of 15 amino acids. Per the germline V gene, CDR1 is SGDLS and CDR2 is YYNGEE. This material consisted of whole blood, taken in connection with sensitization to the hapten diphenylcyclopropenone (DPC). This chain links TRBV9 with TRBJ2-1; 15 bases agree with TRBD2. The receptor was isolated from a woman in her thirties with alopecia areata. Some clones in this sample may be carry-over from other donors' samples. The CDR3 nucleotides are TGTGCCAGCAGCGGGACTAGCGGGGGGGACAATGAGCAGTTCTTC. Translating gives CASSGTSGGDNEQFF.